The entry below describes one TCR beta chain. Its cognate antigen is unknown. The sample originates from a study of cytomegalovirus exposure and HLA in healthy donors. PCR involved 60 Vbeta and 13 Jbeta primers. Sequencing was performed with immunoSEQ multiplex PCR; in TCRdb, only in-frame clones are kept and a portion is missing. The table lists over 95,000 clones, about 80% of them singletons. Whole-study results and caveats: It was likely that a cluster of highly shared sequence variants was a sequencing artifact. In a later analysis, across HLA loci, associated TCR counts were highest for DRB1, lowest for HLA-C. A few chains tied to CMV proved CMV antigen-specific in vitro. The study reported that TCR beta sequences accurately predicted HLA-A and HLA-B alleles in most subjects.

CDR1 SGHKS and CDR2 YYEKEE come from the germline V gene (reference sequence). V lost 4 bases and J 10 bases, leaving 17 bases between the germline ends. This CDR3 has 13 residues. The sequenced sample was PBMCs. The clonotype originates from a female donor in good health and CMV-seronegative. This chain uses TRBV5-5 with TRBJ1-1; D might be TRBD1 (5 bases). For the CDR3, the DNA is TGTGCCAGCAGCCCCGGGAGGACCGGGACAGCTTTCTTT. Translating it yields CASSPGRTGTAFF.